These 4 T cell receptor beta chains originate from one sample sequenced in a study of OX40 agonist ivuxolimab in advanced cancers. Repertoires were generated with immunoSEQ multiplex PCR, while TCRdb's copy carries only in-frame clones and drops some. The table shows 60,000 to 75,000 clones, with roughly nine tenths occurring only once. Sequenced material: CD4+ or CD8+ T cells sorted from blood, taken in a trial of the OX40 agonist ivuxolimab. The source is an adult with an advanced solid tumor such as melanoma, head and neck, liver or kidney cancer.

The V and J genes are TRBV4-2 and TRBJ2-1; possibly TRBD1 or TRBD2 for D (5 bases each). The V end lost 4 bases, the J end lost 8 bases, and 15 bases lay between the germline ends. The germline V gene encodes CDR1 LGHNA and CDR2 YNFKEQ. CDR3 length equals 14 residues. The CDR3 coding sequence is TGTGCCAGCAGCCCTCCGGGACGTTTGGATGAGCAGTTCTTC. Protein sequence: CASSPPGRLDEQFF.

The V gene is TRBV7-9, the J gene TRBJ1-1; D unresolved. Between the trimmed V and J ends, which lost 3 bases and 5 bases, there was a span of 10 bases. Germline CDR1 is SEHNR and CDR2 is FQNEAQ (reference sequence). The CDR3 runs 13 residues. The CDR3: CASSLDIGTEAFF. The CDR3 region has the DNA TGTGCCAGCAGCTTGGATATCGGGACTGAAGCTTTCTTT.

The chain is built from TRBV9 and TRBJ1-1; TRBD1 agrees at 8 bases. The CDR3 length is 13 residues. Germline CDR1 reads SGDLS; CDR2 reads YYNGEE. The V gene end was trimmed by 0 bases and the J gene end by 8 bases; junction bases not matched to a gene: 3. The CDR3 DNA reads as TGTGCCAGCAGCGTAGCAGGGACAGGAGAAGCTTTCTTT. Translated, it gives CASSVAGTGEAFF. Complete variable domain (other parts from reference TRBV9 and TRBJ1-1): DSGVTQTPKHLITATGQRVTLRCSPRSGDLSVYWYQQSLDQGLQFLIQYYNGEERAKGNILERFSAQQFPDLHSELNLSSLELGDSALYFCASSVAGTGEAFFGQGTRLTVV.

This clone occurred once. The gene calls are TRBV10-3 and TRBJ2-7, with D unresolved. Germline CDR1 ENHRY, CDR2 SYGVKD. The CDR3 sequence is 19 residues long. Trimming removed 2 bases from V and 3 bases from J, with 26 bases in between. The CDR3 protein is CAISEIFYEHMAENYEQYF. The CDR3 nucleotides are TGTGCCATCAGTGAGATTTTTTATGAGCATATGGCCGAGAACTACGAGCAGTACTTC.